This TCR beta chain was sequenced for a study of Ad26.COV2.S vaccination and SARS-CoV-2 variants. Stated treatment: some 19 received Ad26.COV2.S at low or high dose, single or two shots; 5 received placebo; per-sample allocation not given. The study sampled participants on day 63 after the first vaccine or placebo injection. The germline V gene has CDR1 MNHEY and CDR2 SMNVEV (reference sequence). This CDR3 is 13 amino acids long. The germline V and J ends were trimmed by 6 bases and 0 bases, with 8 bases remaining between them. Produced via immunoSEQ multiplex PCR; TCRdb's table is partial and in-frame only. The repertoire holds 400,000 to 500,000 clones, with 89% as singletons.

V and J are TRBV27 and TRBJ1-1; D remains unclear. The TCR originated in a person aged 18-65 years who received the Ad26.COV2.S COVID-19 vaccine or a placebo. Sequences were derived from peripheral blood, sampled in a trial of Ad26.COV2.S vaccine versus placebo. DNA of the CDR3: TGTGCCAGCAGCAGGACCATGAACACTGAAGCTTTCTTT. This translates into CASSRTMNTEAFF.